This TCR beta chain appears in the sequencing data of a study of OX40 agonist ivuxolimab in advanced cancers. Germline CDR1 reads SGHAT; CDR2 reads FQNNGV. The CDR3 spans 14 residues. The V gene lost 8 bases and the J gene lost 0 bases, with 10 bases spanning the gap. Sequenced by immunoSEQ multiplex PCR; TCRdb stores in-frame clones only, minus some. The data hold around 80,000 clones, with approximately 89% observed a single time. Sequencing was performed on CD4+ or CD8+ T cells sorted from blood, taken in a trial of the OX40 agonist ivuxolimab. J is TRBJ2-2 and V is TRBV11-2; unclear D gene. This clonotype originated in an adult with an advanced solid tumor such as melanoma, head and neck, liver or kidney cancer. The CDR3 DNA is TGTGCCAGCGGCTCGGAGACGAACACCGGGGAGCTGTTTTTT. Translating it yields CASGSETNTGELFF.